A selection of T cell receptor beta chains follows, all from one sample in a study of lymphopenia after photon versus proton radiotherapy. TCRdb's copy holds only in-frame clones and misses some; the assay was immunoSEQ multiplex PCR. The sample lists approximately 71,000 clones, roughly 90% occurring once. The specimen comprised peripheral blood, sampled from a patient treated with photon-based radiotherapy. These receptors were collected from a woman in her 70s with pancreatic cancer. CDR3s include the opening cysteine and the closing phenylalanine or tryptophan. D genes are given only for firm matches. Expanded clones are given a class, and other clones once, few, many or no size at all.

j_call clone_size d_call v_call cdr3_nt cdr3_aa
TRBJ1-1 few - TRBV20-1 TGCAGTGCTAGTGGGACTGAAGCTTTCTTT CSASGTEAFF
TRBJ2-7 - TRBD1 TRBV28 TGTGCCAGCAGTATCCTACCACCGGGACAGGGCTTGATCGAGCAGTACTTC CASSILPPGQGLIEQYF
TRBJ2-5 once - TRBV7-2 TGTGCCAGCAGACGTACTAGAGGAGGAGAGACCCAGTACTTC CASRRTRGGETQYF
TRBJ2-1 few - TRBV15 TGTGCCACCAGCAGAGATGTAGGGCAAGTCTCCGAGCAGTTCTTC CATSRDVGQVSEQFF
TRBJ2-3 - - TRBV5-1 TGCGCCAGCAGCCCCGGCTATAATCCCACAGATACGCAGTATTTT CASSPGYNPTDTQYF
TRBJ2-1 - TRBD1 TRBV2 TGTGCCAGCAGGACGGGACAGGGGACGGACAATGAGCAGTTCTTC CASRTGQGTDNEQFF
TRBJ1-5 - - TRBV7-9 TGTGCCAGCAGCCGCCGGGGTAGCAATCAGCCCCAGCATTTT CASSRRGSNQPQHF
TRBJ2-1 - TRBD2 TRBV5-1 TGCGCCAGCAGCAAAGGGACTAGCGGGAGTCTTCATGAGCAGTTCTTC CASSKGTSGSLHEQFF
TRBJ1-1 - - TRBV5-4 TGTGCCAGCAGAACTGACAGACTGAACACTGAAGCTTTCTTT CASRTDRLNTEAFF
TRBJ1-3 - - TRBV28 TGTGCCAGCAGTTTCGACACCTCGGGAGGAAACACCATATATTTT CASSFDTSGGNTIYF
TRBJ2-3 - - TRBV9 TGTGCCAGCAGCGCCCTAGACAGGGGACTACAAGATACGCAGTATTTT CASSALDRGLQDTQYF